This T cell receptor beta chain derives from a study of response to subunit inactivated influenza vaccine. Overall study results and limits: It was suggested by the authors that few new T cells are recruited by each seasonal influenza vaccination.

The CDR3 runs to 14 residues. The germline CDR1 and CDR2 sequences are DFQATT and SNEGSKA (reference sequence). After removal of 4 bases from V and 3 bases from J, the junction contained 8 bases not matched to a gene. Points on this clonotype: Its specificity is unknown.

TCRdb reanalysed the RT-PCR reads using MiXCR and keeps one entry per CDR3 protein. The repertoire holds about 570,000 distinct CDR3 sequences, with 10% to 15% as singletons. The receptor comes from a man aged 50-59 years who received an inactivated influenza vaccine. Sequencing was performed on PBMCs from blood, taken on the day of vaccination. The gene calls are TRBV20-1 and TRBJ2-7, with 8 positions matching TRBD2. The CDR3 sequence is CSANLQSGSYEQYF. CDR3 coding DNA: TGCAGTGCTAATTTACAGAGCGGGAGCTACGAGCAGTACTTC.